These 4 T cell receptor beta chains originate from one sample sequenced in a study of cytomegalovirus exposure and HLA in healthy donors. The study ran its PCR with 60 Vbeta and 13 Jbeta primers. Generated by immunoSEQ multiplex PCR, the TCRdb table keeps only in-frame clones and is missing some. This table has 130,000 or so clones, less than 80% appearing once. The material sequenced was PBMCs. These receptors were collected from a man aged 40-50 years in good health and CMV-seropositive.

The chain joins TRBV6-1 to TRBJ2-7; D not certain. The germline CDR1 and CDR2 sequences are MNHNS and SASEGT. This CDR3 has 14 residues. V was trimmed by 1 base and J by 7 bases, leaving 14 bases between them. The CDR3 DNA reads TGTGCCAGCAGTGAAGTAGGCGGCAGCTCAGAGCAGTACTTC. It encodes CASSEVGGSSEQYF.

The chain is built from TRBV25-1 and TRBJ1-6, with 8 bases fitting TRBD1. The trim removed 6 bases at V and 7 bases at J, leaving 8 bases unmatched. The germline V gene encodes CDR1 MGHDK and CDR2 SYGVNS. CDR3 length: 15 amino acids. The CDR3 region has the DNA TGTGCCAGCAGCGCAGGACAGGGAGACAATTCACCCCTCCACTTT. This codes for CASSAGQGDNSPLHF.

In its sample, this clone was seen once. V usage is TRBV27 and J usage is TRBJ2-7; the D gene is possibly TRBD2 (6 bases). Germline V gene data show CDR1 as MNHEY and CDR2 as SMNVEV (reference sequence). The CDR3 is 15 residues long. Trimming took 5 bases from V and 3 from J, leaving 17 bases between them. The CDR3 sequence is CASSPKGTLLYEQYF. Here the CDR3 DNA reads TGTGCCAGCAGTCCGAAGGGGACTCTCCTCTACGAGCAGTACTTC.

In its sample, this clone was seen a few times. The chain carries TRBV12-1 and TRBJ2-7; TRBD2 is the table's D call and was not checked against the DNA. TRBV12-1 is a pseudogene locus. CDR3 length: 11 residues. The CDR3 loop reads CASNRAYEQYF. CDR3 in DNA: TGTGCCAGCAATAGAGCCTACGAGCAGTACTTC.